Sequencing of this T cell receptor (beta chain) was carried out in a study of shared T cell receptors in the human thymus. Sequencing used immunoSEQ multiplex PCR; TCRdb keeps in-frame clones, though not all of them. The data show 500,000 to 750,000 clones, around nine tenths seen once. The CDR3 is made up of 19 amino acids. Trimming cost V 0 bases and J 6 bases; bases outside gene matches: 14. CDR1 is GTSNPN and CDR2 is SVGIG in the germline V gene (reference sequence). These data also featured in a second study, about human thymus T cells.

The V gene is TRBV30, the J gene TRBJ2-3; 14 nucleotides line up with TRBD2. This receptor was obtained from a boy under two years old with a congenital heart defect. Material: thymocytes. CDR3 residues: CAWSVSGTSGSRWSDTQYF. DNA for the CDR3: TGTGCCTGGAGTGTTTCAGGGACTAGCGGGAGTAGGTGGTCGGATACGCAGTATTTT.